The next 10 T cell receptor beta chains were all read from a single sample in a study of cytomegalovirus exposure and HLA in healthy donors. 60 Vbeta and 13 Jbeta primers were used in PCR. Sequencing was performed with immunoSEQ multiplex PCR; in TCRdb, only in-frame clones are kept and a portion is missing. The table has some 91,000 clones, around 74% seen once. Material: PBMCs. These receptors were collected from a man aged 35 to 55 in good health and CMV-seropositive.

V usage is TRBV19 and J usage is TRBJ1-2; 7 bases match TRBD1. With V trimmed by 4 bases and J by 6 bases, 8 bases remained unmatched. The CDR3 runs to 14 residues. Germline lookup yields CDR1 LNHDA and CDR2 SQIVND (reference sequence). DNA of the CDR3: TGTGCCAGTAGTAAACCAGGGACAGACAATGGCTACACCTTC. This encodes CASSKPGTDNGYTF.

In this sample, this clone turned up once. The J gene is TRBJ2-7, the V gene TRBV19; TRBD1 aligns across 8 bases. This CDR3 comprises 15 residues. V dropped 7 bases and J dropped 3; count of bases not matched to a gene: 11. Germline-derived CDR1 and CDR2 are LNHDA and SQIVND (reference sequence). The CDR3 bases are TGTGCCAGTAAACCCCAGGGGACAGGAGACTACGAGCAGTACTTC. Its protein is CASKPQGTGDYEQYF. The variable domain in full, with the rest retrieved from reference TRBV19 and TRBJ2-7, is DGGITQSPKYLFRKEGQNVTLSCEQNLNHDAMYWYRQDPGQGLRLIYYSQIVNDFQKGDIAEGYSVSREKKESFPLTVTSAQKNPTAFYLCASKPQGTGDYEQYFGPGTRLTVT.

This chain joins TRBV25-1 and TRBJ1-6; D possibly corresponds to TRBD1 (5 bases). V was shortened by 2 bases and J by 9 bases, with 14 bases between the two germline ends. The CDR3 has 15 residues. CDR1 and CDR2 (germline): MGHDK, SYGVNS. The CDR3 loop reads CASSEDVGGSSPLHF. DNA of the CDR3: TGTGCCAGCAGTGAAGATGTGGGGGGGTCTTCACCCCTCCACTTT.

The chain combines TRBV27 with TRBJ1-1, with a weak D call TRBD1 (5 bases). Per the germline V gene, CDR1 is MNHEY and CDR2 is SMNVEV (reference sequence). CDR3 length: 12 amino acids. Trimming stripped 6 bases from V and 8 bases from J, with 13 bases between. The CDR3 here is CASRADIREAFF. DNA for the CDR3: TGTGCCAGCAGGGCGGACATACGAGAAGCTTTCTTT.

This chain connects TRBV25-1 to TRBJ2-1; TRBD1 might be the D (6 bases). The V gene's germline CDR1 is MGHDK and CDR2 SYGVNS. The germline V and J ends were trimmed by 5 bases and 8 bases, with 13 bases remaining between them. The CDR3 totals 13 residues. The CDR3 sequence is CASSREGVYEQFF. Written as DNA, the CDR3 is TGTGCCAGCAGTCGAGAGGGGGTGTATGAGCAGTTCTTC.

The V gene is TRBV5-4, the J gene TRBJ2-5; 9 nucleotides agree with TRBD1. The J call may be faulty, since TRBJ2-7 better matches the DNA end. Germline-derived CDR1 and CDR2 are SGHNT and YYREEE (reference sequence). The CDR3 consists of 13 residues. The CDR3 DNA follows: TGTGCCAGCAGCATGGACAGGGGCTTCGAGCAGTACTTC. Translation gives CASSMDRGFEQYF.

The rearrangement uses TRBV5-4 and TRBJ2-7; the match to TRBD2 covers 13 bases. This CDR3 has 15 amino acids. CDR1 is SGHNT, CDR2 YYREEE, per germline (reference sequence). The V and J ends lost 3 bases and 5 bases, in that order; junction bases with no gene match: 5. Here the CDR3 DNA reads TGTGCCAGCAGCTCACCCGGGACTAGCGGGGACGAGCAGTACTTC. This encodes CASSSPGTSGDEQYF.

V and J are TRBV5-5 and TRBJ2-7; 7 nucleotides agree with TRBD1. The V gene end was trimmed by 0 bases and the J gene end by 0 bases; junction bases not matched to a gene: 3. Germline V gives CDR1 SGHKS, CDR2 YYEKEE (reference sequence). The length of the CDR3 is 15 residues. The CDR3 sequence: CASSLAGTDSYEQYF. CDR3 nucleotide sequence: TGTGCCAGCAGCTTGGCCGGGACAGACTCCTACGAGCAGTACTTC.

This sequence joins TRBV6-4 and TRBJ1-6; 7 nucleotides match TRBD1. The V gene's germline CDR1 is MRHNA and CDR2 SNTAGT. CDR3 length: 13 amino acids. Trimming cost V 4 bases and J 8 bases; bases outside gene matches: 2. The CDR3 bases are TGTGCCAGCAGTGTCGACAGGGATTCACCCCTCCACTTT. Translation: CASSVDRDSPLHF.

The CDR3, as DNA: TGTGCCAGCAGCTTAACTTCGGTACAAGAGACCCAGTACTTC. It codes for CASSLTSVQETQYF. V usage is TRBV7-2 and J usage is TRBJ2-5; D gene uncertain. The germline V gene encodes CDR1 SGHTA and CDR2 FQGNSA. The CDR3 is 14 residues long. V gave up 2 bases and J gave up 2 bases, with 9 bases separating them. Full variable domain (remainder filled in from reference TRBV7-2 and TRBJ2-5): GAGVSQSPSNKVTEKGKDVELRCDPISGHTALYWYRQSLGQGLEFLIYFQGNSAPDKSGLPSDRFSAERTGGSVSTLTIQRTQQEDSAVYLCASSLTSVQETQYFGPGTRLLVL.